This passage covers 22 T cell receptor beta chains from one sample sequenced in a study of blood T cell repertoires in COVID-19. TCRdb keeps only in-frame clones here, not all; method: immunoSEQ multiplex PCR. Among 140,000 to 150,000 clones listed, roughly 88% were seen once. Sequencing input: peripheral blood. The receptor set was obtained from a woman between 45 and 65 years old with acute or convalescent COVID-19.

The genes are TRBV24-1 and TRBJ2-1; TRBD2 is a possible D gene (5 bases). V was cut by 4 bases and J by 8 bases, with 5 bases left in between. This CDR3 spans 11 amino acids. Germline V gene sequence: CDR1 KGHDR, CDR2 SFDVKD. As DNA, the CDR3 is TGTGCCACCAGTGAGAGGGATGAGCAGTTCTTC. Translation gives CATSERDEQFF.

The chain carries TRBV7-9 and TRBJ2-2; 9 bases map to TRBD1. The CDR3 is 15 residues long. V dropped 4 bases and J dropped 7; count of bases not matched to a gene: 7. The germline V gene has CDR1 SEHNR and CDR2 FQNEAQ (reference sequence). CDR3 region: CASSSWDRVNGELFF. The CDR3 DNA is TGTGCCAGCAGCTCCTGGGACAGGGTAAACGGGGAGCTGTTTTTT.

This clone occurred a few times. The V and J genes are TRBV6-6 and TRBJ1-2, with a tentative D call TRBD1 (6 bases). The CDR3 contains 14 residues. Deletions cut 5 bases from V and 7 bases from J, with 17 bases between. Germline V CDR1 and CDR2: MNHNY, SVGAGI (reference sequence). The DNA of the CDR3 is TGTGCCAGCAGTCCCTTTTTGGGGGCGCTTGGCTACACCTTC. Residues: CASSPFLGALGYTF.

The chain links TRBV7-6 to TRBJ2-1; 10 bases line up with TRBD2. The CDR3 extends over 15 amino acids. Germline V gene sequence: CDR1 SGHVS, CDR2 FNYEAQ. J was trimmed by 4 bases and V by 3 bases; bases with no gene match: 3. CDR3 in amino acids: CASSLGLANYNEQFF. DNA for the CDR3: TGTGCCAGCAGCTTGGGACTAGCGAATTACAATGAGCAGTTCTTC.

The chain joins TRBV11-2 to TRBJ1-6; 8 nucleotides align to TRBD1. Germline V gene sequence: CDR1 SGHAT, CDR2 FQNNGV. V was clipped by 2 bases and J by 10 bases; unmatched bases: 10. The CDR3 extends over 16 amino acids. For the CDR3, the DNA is TGTGCCAGCAGCTTAATTGGGCAGGGGGCGAACTCACCCCTCCACTTT. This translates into CASSLIGQGANSPLHF.

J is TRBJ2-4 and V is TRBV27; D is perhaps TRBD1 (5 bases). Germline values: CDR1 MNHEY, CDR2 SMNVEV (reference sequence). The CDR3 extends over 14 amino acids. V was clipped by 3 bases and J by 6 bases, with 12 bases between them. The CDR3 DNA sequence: TGTGCCAGCAGTTTGCAGGGTCAAAGAAACATTCAGTACTTC. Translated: CASSLQGQRNIQYF.

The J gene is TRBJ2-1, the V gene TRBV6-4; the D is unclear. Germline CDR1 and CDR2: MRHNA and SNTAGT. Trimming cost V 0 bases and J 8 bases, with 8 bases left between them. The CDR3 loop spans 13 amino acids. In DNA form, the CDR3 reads TGTGCCAGCAGTGACTCTGCGGTTGATGAGCAGTTCTTC. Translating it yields CASSDSAVDEQFF.

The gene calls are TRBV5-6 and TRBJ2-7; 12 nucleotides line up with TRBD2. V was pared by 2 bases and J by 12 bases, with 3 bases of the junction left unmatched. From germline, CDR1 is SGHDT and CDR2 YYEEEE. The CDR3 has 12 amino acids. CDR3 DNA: TGTGCCAGCAGCTTACTAGCGGGGGGTTTGTACTTC. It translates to CASSLLAGGLYF.

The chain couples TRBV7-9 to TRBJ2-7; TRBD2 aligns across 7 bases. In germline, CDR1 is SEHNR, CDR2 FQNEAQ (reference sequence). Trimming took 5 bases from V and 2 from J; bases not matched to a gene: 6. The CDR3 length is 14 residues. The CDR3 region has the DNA TGTGCCAGCAGCGCGGGAGTTAACCCCTACGAGCAGTACTTC. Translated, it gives CASSAGVNPYEQYF.

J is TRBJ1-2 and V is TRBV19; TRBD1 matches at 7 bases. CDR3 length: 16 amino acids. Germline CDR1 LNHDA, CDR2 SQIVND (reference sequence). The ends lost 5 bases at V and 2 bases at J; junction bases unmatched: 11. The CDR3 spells CASSPKRTGWNYGYTF. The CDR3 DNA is TGTGCCAGTAGTCCAAAGAGGACAGGTTGGAACTATGGCTACACCTTC.

CDR3: CASSSGTENYGYTF. In nucleotides, the CDR3 is TGTGCCAGCAGCTCCGGGACAGAGAACTATGGCTACACCTTC. This chain joins TRBV28 and TRBJ1-2, with 7 bases aligning to TRBD1. Trimming cost V 6 bases and J 2 bases; bases outside gene matches: 6. Germline CDR1 MDHEN, CDR2 SYDVKM. The CDR3 is 14 residues long.

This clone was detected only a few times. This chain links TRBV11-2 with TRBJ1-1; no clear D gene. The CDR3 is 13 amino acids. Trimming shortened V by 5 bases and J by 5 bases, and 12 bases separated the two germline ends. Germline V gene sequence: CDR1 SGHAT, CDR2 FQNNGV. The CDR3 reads CASSQRRLTEAFF. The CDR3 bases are TGTGCCAGCAGCCAAAGGAGGTTGACTGAAGCTTTCTTT.

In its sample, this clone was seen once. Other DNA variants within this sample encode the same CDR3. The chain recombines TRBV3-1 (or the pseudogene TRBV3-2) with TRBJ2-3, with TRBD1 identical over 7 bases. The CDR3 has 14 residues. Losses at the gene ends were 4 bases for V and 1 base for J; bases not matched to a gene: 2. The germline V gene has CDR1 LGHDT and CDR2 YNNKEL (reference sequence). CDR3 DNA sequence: TGTGCCAGCAGCCGACAGGGTGGCACAGATACGCAGTATTTT. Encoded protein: CASSRQGGTDTQYF.

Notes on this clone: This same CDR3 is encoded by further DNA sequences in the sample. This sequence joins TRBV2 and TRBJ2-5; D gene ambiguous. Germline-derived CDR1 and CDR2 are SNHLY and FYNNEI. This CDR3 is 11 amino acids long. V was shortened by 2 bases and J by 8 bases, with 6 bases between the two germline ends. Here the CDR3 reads CASSERETQYF. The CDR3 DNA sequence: TGTGCCAGCAGTGAACGAGAAACCCAGTACTTC.

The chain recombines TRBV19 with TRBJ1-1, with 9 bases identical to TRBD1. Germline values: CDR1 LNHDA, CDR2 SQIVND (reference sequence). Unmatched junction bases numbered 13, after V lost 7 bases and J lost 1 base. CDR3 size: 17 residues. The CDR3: CASIGARGQGWNTEAFF. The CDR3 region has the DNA TGTGCCAGTATCGGGGCCAGGGGACAGGGTTGGAACACTGAAGCTTTCTTT.

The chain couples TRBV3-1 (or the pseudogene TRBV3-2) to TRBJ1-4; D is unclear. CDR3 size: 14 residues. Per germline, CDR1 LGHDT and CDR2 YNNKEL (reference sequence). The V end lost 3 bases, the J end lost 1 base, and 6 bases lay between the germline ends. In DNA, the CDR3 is TGTGCCAGCAGCCAGGGAGTAACTAATGAAAAACTGTTTTTT. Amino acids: CASSQGVTNEKLFF.

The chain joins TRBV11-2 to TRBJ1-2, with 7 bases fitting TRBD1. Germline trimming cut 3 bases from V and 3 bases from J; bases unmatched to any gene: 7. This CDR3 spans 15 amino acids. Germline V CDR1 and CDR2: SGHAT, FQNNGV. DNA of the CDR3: TGTGCCAGCAGCTTCAGAAGGGGGCAAGACTATGGCTACACCTTC. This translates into CASSFRRGQDYGYTF.

CDR3 loop: CASSLMWDREGDTQYF. The CDR3 DNA reads TGCGCCAGCAGCTTAATGTGGGACAGGGAGGGAGATACGCAGTATTTT. The V and J genes are TRBV5-1 and TRBJ2-3; TRBD1 matches 9 bases. The CDR3 runs to 16 residues. Per the germline V gene, CDR1 is SGHRS and CDR2 is YFSETQ. Trimming took 2 bases from V and 5 from J; bases not matched to a gene: 9.

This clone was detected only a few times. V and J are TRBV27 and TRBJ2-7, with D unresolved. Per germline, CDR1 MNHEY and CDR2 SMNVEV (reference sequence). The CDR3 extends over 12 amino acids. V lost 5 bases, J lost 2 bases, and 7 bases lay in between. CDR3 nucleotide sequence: TGTGCCAGCAGTACCACTCCCTACGAGCAGTACTTC. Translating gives CASSTTPYEQYF.

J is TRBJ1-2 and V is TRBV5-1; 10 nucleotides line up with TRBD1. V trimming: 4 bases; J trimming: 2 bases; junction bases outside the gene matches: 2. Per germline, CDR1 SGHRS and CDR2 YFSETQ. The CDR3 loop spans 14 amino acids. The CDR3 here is CASSGTGVNYGYTF. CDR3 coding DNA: TGCGCCAGCAGCGGGACAGGGGTAAACTATGGCTACACCTTC.

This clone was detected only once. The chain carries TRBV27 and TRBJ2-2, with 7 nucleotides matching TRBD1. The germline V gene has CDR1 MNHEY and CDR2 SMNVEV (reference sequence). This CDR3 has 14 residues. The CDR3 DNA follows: TGTGGAGCTAGACAGGGCATAAACACCGGGGAGCTGTTTTTT. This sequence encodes CGARQGINTGELFF.

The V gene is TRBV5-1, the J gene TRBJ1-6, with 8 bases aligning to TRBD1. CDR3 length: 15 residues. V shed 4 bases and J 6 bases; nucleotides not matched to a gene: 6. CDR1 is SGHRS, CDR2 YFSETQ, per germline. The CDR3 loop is CASSLDRGGNSPLHF. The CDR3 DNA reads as TGCGCCAGCAGCCTCGACAGGGGTGGTAATTCACCCCTCCACTTT.